Listed below are T cell receptor beta chains from one sample, sequenced in a study of shared clonotypes between healthy human individuals. Profiling relied on immunoSEQ multiplex PCR, and the TCRdb table lists in-frame clones only, not all of them. The data contain some 1,400,000 clones, roughly 96% of them singletons. The sample consisted of naive CD4+ T cells sorted from blood. The receptor set was obtained from a man aged 25-45 years in good health. Both conserved end residues are part of each CDR3. Fields, in order: V gene, J gene, D gene, clone size, CDR3 protein, CDR3 DNA. A D gene is named only where the DNA matches it firmly. The size of a clone is reported for some rows only, either as once, few or many, or as a class for expanded clones.

TRBV5-5,TRBJ2-1,-,-,CASSLAHNEQFF,TGTGCCAGCAGCTTGGCCCACAATGAGCAGTTCTTC
TRBV12-5,TRBJ2-7,TRBD1,-,CASSGTGVYEQYF,TGTGCTAGTTCCGGGACAGGGGTCTACGAGCAGTACTTC
TRBV29-1,TRBJ1-2,TRBD1,-,CSVSRQGLYGYTF,TGCAGCGTTAGCCGACAGGGATTGTATGGCTACACCTTC
TRBV4-1,TRBJ1-2,-,-,CASSQDRGPGGYTF,TGCGCCAGCAGCCAAGATAGGGGCCCAGGTGGCTACACCTTC
TRBV5-4,TRBJ1-2,TRBD1,-,CASSLDRGPYGYTF,TGTGCCAGCAGCTTGGACAGGGGACCCTATGGCTACACCTTC
TRBV5-4,TRBJ1-3,-,-,CASSLGVGPSGNTIYF,TGTGCCAGCAGCTTGGGTGTAGGCCCCTCTGGAAACACCATATATTTT
TRBV25-1,TRBJ2-7,TRBD1,-,CASRGGGELDYEQYF,TGTGCCAGTAGAGGGGGCGGAGAGTTGGATTACGAGCAGTACTTC
TRBV6-5,TRBJ2-7,TRBD2,-,CASRVKREGLEQYF,TGTGCCAGCAGGGTTAAGAGGGAGGGTCTCGAGCAGTACTTC
TRBV5-4,TRBJ2-7,TRBD2,-,CASSSGLAGTPPYEQYF,TGTGCCAGCAGTTCGGGACTAGCGGGGACCCCCCCCTACGAGCAGTACTTC
TRBV29-1,TRBJ1-3,-,-,CSVSYPLRGSTIYF,TGCAGCGTTTCCTATCCCCTTAGAGGGAGCACCATATATTTT
TRBV4-2,TRBJ1-1,-,-,CASSQDRSTEAFF,TGTGCCAGCAGCCAAGATCGAAGCACTGAAGCTTTCTTT
TRBV7-9,TRBJ2-7,TRBD2,few,CASSLPGLASAQYF,TGTGCCAGCAGCTTACCCGGACTAGCGAGCGCGCAGTACTTC
TRBV15,TRBJ2-2,-,-,CATSRGAITTGELFF,TGTGCCACCAGCAGAGGGGCGATAACCACCGGGGAGCTGTTTTTT
TRBV28,TRBJ1-5,TRBD1,-,CASSLGTGSNQPQHF,TGTGCCAGCAGCCTCGGGACAGGCAGCAATCAGCCCCAGCATTTT
TRBV7-2,TRBJ1-2,-,-,CASSLAAGVSGPSYGYTF,TGTGCCAGCAGCTTAGCGGCTGGGGTTTCCGGTCCCTCCTATGGCTACACCTTC
TRBV28,TRBJ2-2,-,few,CASMVENTGELFF,TGTGCCAGCATGGTTGAGAACACCGGGGAGCTGTTTTTT
TRBV10-3,TRBJ2-7,TRBD1,-,CAISESGQGYEQYF,TGTGCCATCAGTGAGTCTGGACAGGGCTACGAGCAGTACTTC
TRBV7-2,TRBJ2-7,-,-,CASSLAGLSYEQYF,TGTGCCAGCAGCTTAGCGGGACTCTCCTACGAGCAGTACTTC
TRBV11-3,TRBJ2-7,-,-,CASSLVSGSNEQYF,TGTGCCAGCAGCTTAGTTTCAGGGAGCAACGAGCAGTACTTC
TRBV5-4,TRBJ1-1,TRBD1,-,CASRAQGGNTEAFF,TGTGCCAGCAGGGCACAGGGGGGGAACACTGAAGCTTTCTTT
TRBV28,TRBJ2-1,-,-,CASGTQANNEQFF,TGTGCCAGCGGGACACAGGCCAACAATGAGCAGTTCTTC
TRBV28,TRBJ2-1,-,-,CASSLLRVPLFF,TGTGCCAGCAGTTTATTACGAGTTCCCCTGTTCTTC
TRBV11-2,TRBJ2-2,-,-,CASSAGQINTGELFF,TGTGCCAGCAGCGCCGGACAGATCAACACCGGGGAGCTGTTTTTT
TRBV5-1,TRBJ2-3,TRBD2,-,CASSGPGGRGTDTQYF,TGCGCCAGCAGCGGACCCGGCGGGAGGGGTACAGATACGCAGTATTTT
TRBV14,TRBJ2-7,TRBD2,-,CASSQGETSGGRISYEQYF,TGTGCCAGCAGCCAAGGGGAAACCTCGGGCGGGAGGATATCCTACGAGCAGTACTTC
TRBV18,TRBJ2-1,TRBD2,-,CASSPTGTSGSNEQFF,TGTGCCAGCTCACCAACCGGGACTAGCGGAAGCAATGAGCAGTTCTTC
TRBV4-1,TRBJ2-7,-,-,CASSQDRVGGYEQYF,TGCGCCAGCAGCCAAGATCGCGTGGGAGGCTACGAGCAGTACTTC
TRBV29-1,TRBJ1-1,TRBD1,few,CSARTGGTEAFF,TGCAGCGCGAGGACAGGGGGCACTGAAGCTTTCTTT